The sequence of this TCR beta chain was determined in a study of shared clonotypes between healthy human individuals. Study as a whole: Researchers drew samples from two women and a few men aged 18 to 49.

As to this clone: The antigen remains undetermined.

Study-level findings and limits: Generation probability values for non-shared clonotypes were lower than those for clonotypes shared by all four donors.

Using immunoSEQ multiplex PCR, the repertoire was profiled, and TCRdb retains in-frame clones only, with some absent. The sample consists of some 1,100,000 clones, around three quarters of them appearing once. The CDR3 has 14 amino acids. Germline V gene data show CDR1 as MNHEY and CDR2 as SVGAGI. The ends were cut back, 5 bases at V and 0 bases at J, with 8 bases in the middle. The rearrangement uses TRBV6-5 and TRBJ1-5; no clear D. The TCR was taken from a man aged 18 to 35 in good health. Some clones in this sample may be carry-over from other donors' samples. Sequencing was done on a sample of memory CD4+ T cells from PBMCs. Described subset: CD45RA-negative fraction. The CDR3 DNA sequence: TGTGCCAGCAGTACACAGCCTAGCAATCAGCCCCAGCATTTT. Translation: CASSTQPSNQPQHF.